This entry describes one TCR beta chain. There are many counts of this clonotype. Its antigen remains unidentified. Per-base quality was not reported, and no clone a single base away is much larger than it. Library construction relied on RT-PCR. The instrument given in TCRdb is NextSeq 550. Using fastp trimming at Q25 and MiXCR clonotype assembly, TCRdb reanalyzed the public sequencing data and kept in-frame beta chains. Records with the same CDR3 protein are collapsed into one entry carrying the most frequent genes and DNA. In this sample the table shows about a million distinct CDR3 sequences, roughly 18% of which occur a single time. The ten largest clonotypes hold 5.5% to 6.5% of the sample. According to the germline V gene, CDR1 reads SNHLY and CDR2 reads FYNNEI. For this chain, trimming is 3 bases at the V end and 0 bases at the J end, and the number of junction bases without a gene match is 3. The CDR3, cysteine through phenylalanine, is 16 amino acids long. Left in the record is the CDR3 DNA by itself, 48 bases read in frame from the first base.

This record belongs to a study of patients and donors after allogeneic stem cell transplantation (TCRdb year 2020). The chain employs TRBV2 and TRBJ2-2, with 8 middle bases fitting TRBD1. The sample taken for sequencing was blood, either unsorted or a sorted T cell fraction (not recorded which). This TCR was recovered from a human donor who was either an allogeneic HSCT recipient or a stem cell or donor lymphocyte infusion donor (not recorded which). It is not recorded whose cells these are; they may come from a transplant donor. The CDR3 reads CASSDQGAPNTGELFF. The nucleotides are TGTGCCAGCAGTGACCAGGGGGCACCGAACACCGGGGAGCTGTTTTTT.